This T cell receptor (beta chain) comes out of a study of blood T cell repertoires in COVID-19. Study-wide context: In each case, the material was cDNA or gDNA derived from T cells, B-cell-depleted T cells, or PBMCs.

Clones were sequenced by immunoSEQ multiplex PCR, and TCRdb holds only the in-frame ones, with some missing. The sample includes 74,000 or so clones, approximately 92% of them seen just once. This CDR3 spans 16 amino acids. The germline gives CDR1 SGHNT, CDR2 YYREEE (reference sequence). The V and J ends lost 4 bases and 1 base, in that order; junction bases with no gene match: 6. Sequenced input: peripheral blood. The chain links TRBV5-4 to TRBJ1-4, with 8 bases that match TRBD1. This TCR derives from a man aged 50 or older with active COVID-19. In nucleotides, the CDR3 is TGTGCCAGCAGCCCCGGGACAGGAAGAACTAATGAAAAACTGTTTTTT. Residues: CASSPGTGRTNEKLFF.